This T cell receptor beta chain was captured by sequencing in a study of CD8+ T cells in alopecia areata. Unmatched junction bases numbered 6, after V lost 4 bases and J lost 2 bases. The germline V gene encodes CDR1 SGHVS and CDR2 FNYEAQ. CDR3 length: 15 amino acids. Study-wide results and caveats: Lesional scalp displayed greater clonality than normal scalp, most notably in alopecia totalis/universalis. Mouse data revealed clearer TCR sharing than patient data did, a gap possibly tied to HLA.

With regard to this clone: The antigen is unknown.

Alopecia areata patients had lesional scalp punch biopsies and peripheral blood taken from them. In each case, RNA was isolated and then reverse transcribed into cDNA as the sequencing template. Data came from immunoSEQ multiplex PCR; TCRdb stores just in-frame clones and leaves some out. The sample has some 31,000 clones; about 74% are singletons. The V gene is TRBV7-6, the J gene TRBJ2-3; TRBD2 agrees at 7 bases. This TCR came from a human donor with alopecia areata. The sample comprised NKG2D-low CD8+ T cells sorted from blood. DNA of the CDR3: TGTGCCAGCAGCTACAGCGGGGCAAACACAGATACGCAGTATTTT. Protein sequence: CASSYSGANTDTQYF.